This entry lists 2 T cell receptor beta chains sequenced from one sample in a study of T cells after yellow fever vaccination. TCRdb recomputed calls from the 5' RACE reads with MiXCR, one row per CDR3 protein. Among around 530,000 distinct CDR3 sequences listed, around 17% were seen once. Here the sequenced sample was PBMCs, taken less than 6 days after the first yellow fever vaccination. The receptors stem from a man between 18 and 29 years old who received the YFV17D yellow fever vaccine.

The chain combines TRBV6-2 or TRBV6-3 with TRBJ2-1, with D maybe TRBD2 (6 bases). V was clipped by 4 bases and J by 3 bases, with 13 bases between them. The germline gives CDR1 MNHEY, CDR2 SVGEGT. The CDR3 is 15 amino acids. CDR3 DNA: TGTGCCAGCAGTTCGACGACTAGAAACTACAATGAGCAGTTCTTC. Translation gives CASSSTTRNYNEQFF.

This clonotype was seen a handful of times. The rearrangement joins TRBV7-2 to TRBJ2-7, with D possibly being TRBD2 (5 bases). Germline V gene data show CDR1 as SGHTA and CDR2 as FQGNSA. Trimming shortened V by 4 bases and J by 3 bases, and 16 bases separated the two germline ends. This CDR3 comprises 15 residues. The CDR3 coding sequence is TGTGCCAGCAGCTCAAGACGGGGTGCTCGCTACGAGCAGTACTTC. Protein sequence: CASSSRRGARYEQYF.